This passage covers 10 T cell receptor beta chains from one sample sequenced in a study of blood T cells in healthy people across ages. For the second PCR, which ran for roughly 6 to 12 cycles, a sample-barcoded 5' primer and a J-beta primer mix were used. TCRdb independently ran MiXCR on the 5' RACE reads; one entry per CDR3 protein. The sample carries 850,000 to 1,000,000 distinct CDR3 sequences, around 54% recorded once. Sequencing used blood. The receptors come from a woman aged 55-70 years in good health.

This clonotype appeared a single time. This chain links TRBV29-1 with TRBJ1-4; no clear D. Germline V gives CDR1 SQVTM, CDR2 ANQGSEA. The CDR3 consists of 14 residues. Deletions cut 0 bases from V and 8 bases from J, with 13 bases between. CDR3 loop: CSVEDRVGDEKLFF. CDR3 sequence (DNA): TGCAGCGTTGAAGATCGGGTGGGTGACGAAAAACTGTTTTTT.

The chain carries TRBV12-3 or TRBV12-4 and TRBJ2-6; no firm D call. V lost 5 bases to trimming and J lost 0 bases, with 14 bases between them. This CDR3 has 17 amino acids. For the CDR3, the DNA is TGTGCCAGCAGTGAAGAAAACGGCTACTCTGGGGCCAACGTCCTGACTTTC. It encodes CASSEENGYSGANVLTF.

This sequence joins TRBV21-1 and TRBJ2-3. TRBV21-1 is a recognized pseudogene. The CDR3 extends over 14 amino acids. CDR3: CASRKGPSTDTQYF. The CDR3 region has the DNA TGTGCCAGCAGAAAGGGCCCCAGCACAGATACGCAGTATTTT.

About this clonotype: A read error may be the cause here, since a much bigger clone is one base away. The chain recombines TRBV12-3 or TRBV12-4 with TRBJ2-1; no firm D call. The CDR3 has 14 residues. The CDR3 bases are TGTGCCAGCAGTTTAATGGAGCTGTACAGTGAGCAGTTCTTC. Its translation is CASSLMELYSEQFF.

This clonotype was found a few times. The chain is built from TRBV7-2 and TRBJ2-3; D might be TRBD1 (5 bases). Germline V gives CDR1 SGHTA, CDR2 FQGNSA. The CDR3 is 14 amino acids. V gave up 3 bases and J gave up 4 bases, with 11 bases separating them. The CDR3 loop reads CASSFTRVADTQYF. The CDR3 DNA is TGTGCCAGCAGCTTTACCAGGGTTGCAGATACGCAGTATTTT.

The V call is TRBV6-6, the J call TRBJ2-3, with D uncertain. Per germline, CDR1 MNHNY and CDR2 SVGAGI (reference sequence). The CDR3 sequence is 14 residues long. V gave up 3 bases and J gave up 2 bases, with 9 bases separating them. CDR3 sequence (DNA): TGTGCCAGCAGTTATAGGCAGAACACAGATACGCAGTATTTT. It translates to CASSYRQNTDTQYF.

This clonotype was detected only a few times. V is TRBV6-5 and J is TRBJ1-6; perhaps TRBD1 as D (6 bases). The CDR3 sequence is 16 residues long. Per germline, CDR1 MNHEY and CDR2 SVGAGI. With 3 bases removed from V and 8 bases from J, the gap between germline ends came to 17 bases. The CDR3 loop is CASSYTRQVSYSPLHF. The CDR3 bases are TGTGCCAGCAGTTATACCCGACAGGTGTCGTATTCACCCCTCCACTTT.

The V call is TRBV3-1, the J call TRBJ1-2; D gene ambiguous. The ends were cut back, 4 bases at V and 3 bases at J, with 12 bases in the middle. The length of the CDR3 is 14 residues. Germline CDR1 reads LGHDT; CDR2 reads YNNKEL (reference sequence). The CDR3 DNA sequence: TGTGCCAGCAGCCGAGCGACCGTGGACTATGGCTACACCTTC. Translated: CASSRATVDYGYTF.

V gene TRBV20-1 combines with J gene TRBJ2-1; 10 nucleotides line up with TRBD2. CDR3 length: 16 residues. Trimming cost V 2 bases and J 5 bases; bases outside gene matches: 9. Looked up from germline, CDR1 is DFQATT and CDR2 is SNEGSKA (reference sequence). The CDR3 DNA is TGCAGTGCTAGAAAGCGGGAGGGCGAGAATAACAATGAGCAGTTCTTC. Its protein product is CSARKREGENNNEQFF.

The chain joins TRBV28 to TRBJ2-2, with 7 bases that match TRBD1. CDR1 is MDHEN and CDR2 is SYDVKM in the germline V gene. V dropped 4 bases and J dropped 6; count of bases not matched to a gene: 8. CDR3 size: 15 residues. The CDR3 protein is CASSSLTGAPGELFF. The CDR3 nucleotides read TGTGCCAGCAGTTCGTTAACAGGGGCCCCCGGGGAGCTGTTTTTT.